Given below is one TCR beta chain in context. Clones were read by immunoSEQ multiplex PCR, and TCRdb kept only the in-frame ones, dropping some. The sample lists over 30,000 clones, 60% to 80% occurring once. The sample comes from a study of blood T cell repertoires in COVID-19. Study context: Specimens from acute and convalescent COVID-19 originated in the United States, Italy and Spain.

CDR1 is MNHEY, CDR2 SVGAGI, per germline. This CDR3 region has 14 residues. V was clipped by 2 bases and J by 6 bases, with 13 bases between them. The source of this sequence is a man older than 75 with active or convalescent COVID-19. The sequenced material came from peripheral blood. The V call is TRBV6-5, the J call TRBJ2-5; D is uncertain. For the CDR3, the DNA is TGTGCCAGCAGTTACGGCGGTTACTTGAAGACCCAGTACTTC. Its translation: CASSYGGYLKTQYF.